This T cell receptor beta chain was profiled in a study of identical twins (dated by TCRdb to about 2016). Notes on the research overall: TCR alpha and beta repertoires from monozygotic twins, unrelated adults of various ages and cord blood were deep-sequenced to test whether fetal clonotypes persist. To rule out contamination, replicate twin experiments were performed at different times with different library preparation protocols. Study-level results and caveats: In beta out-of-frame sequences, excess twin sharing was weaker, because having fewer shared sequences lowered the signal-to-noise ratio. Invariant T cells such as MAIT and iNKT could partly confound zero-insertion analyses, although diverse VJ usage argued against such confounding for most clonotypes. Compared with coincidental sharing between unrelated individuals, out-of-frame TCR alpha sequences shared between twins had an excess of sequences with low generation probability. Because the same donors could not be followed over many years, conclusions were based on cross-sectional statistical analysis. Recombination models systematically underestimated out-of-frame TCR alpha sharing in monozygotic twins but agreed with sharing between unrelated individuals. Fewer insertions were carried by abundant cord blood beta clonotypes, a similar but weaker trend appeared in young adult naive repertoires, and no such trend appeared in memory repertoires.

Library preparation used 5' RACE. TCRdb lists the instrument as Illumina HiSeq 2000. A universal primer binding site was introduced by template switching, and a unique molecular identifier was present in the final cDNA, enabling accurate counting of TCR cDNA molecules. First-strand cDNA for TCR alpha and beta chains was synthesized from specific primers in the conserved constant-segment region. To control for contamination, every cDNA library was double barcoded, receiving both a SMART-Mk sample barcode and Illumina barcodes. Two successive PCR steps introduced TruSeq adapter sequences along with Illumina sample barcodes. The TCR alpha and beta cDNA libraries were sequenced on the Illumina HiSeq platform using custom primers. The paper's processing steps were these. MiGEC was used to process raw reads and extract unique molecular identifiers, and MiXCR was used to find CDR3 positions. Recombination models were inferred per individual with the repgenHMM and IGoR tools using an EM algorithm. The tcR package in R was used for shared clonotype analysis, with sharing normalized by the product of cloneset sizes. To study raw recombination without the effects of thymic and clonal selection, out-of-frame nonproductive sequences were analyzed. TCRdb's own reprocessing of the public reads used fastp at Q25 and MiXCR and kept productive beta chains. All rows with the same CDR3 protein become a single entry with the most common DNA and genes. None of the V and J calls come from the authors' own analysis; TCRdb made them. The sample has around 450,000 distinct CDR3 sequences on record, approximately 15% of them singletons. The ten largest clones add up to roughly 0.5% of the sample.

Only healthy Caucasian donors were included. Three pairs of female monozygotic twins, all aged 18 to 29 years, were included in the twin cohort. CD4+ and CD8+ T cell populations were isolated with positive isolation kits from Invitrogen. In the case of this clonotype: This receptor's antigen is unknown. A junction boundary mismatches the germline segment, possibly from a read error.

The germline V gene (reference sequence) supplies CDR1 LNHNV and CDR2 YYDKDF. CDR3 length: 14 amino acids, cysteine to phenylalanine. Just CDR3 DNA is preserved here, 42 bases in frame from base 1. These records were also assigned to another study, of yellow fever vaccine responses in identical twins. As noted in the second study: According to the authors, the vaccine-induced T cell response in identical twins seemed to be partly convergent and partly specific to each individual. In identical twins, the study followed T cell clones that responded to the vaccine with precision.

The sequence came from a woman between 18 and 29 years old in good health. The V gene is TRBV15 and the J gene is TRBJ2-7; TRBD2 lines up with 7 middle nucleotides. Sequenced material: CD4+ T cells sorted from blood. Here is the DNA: TGTGCCACCGGCCGAGGCGGGAGTATCAACGAGCAGTGCTTC. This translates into CATGRGGSINEQCF.